The 26 T cell receptor beta chains below all came from one sample that was sequenced in a study of cytomegalovirus exposure and HLA in healthy donors. TCRdb keeps only in-frame clones here, not all; method: immunoSEQ multiplex PCR. The sample lists just over 20,000 clones; 97% were seen once. The sample was PBMCs. Every receptor here comes from a young man in good health and CMV-seropositive.

The gene calls are TRBV28 and TRBJ2-7; 9 bases line up with TRBD1. The V gene end was trimmed by 4 bases and the J gene end by 0 bases; junction bases not matched to a gene: 4. CDR3 length equals 15 residues. The V gene's germline CDR1 is MDHEN and CDR2 SYDVKM. The CDR3 loop is CASSYRGQGSYEQYF. For the CDR3, the DNA is TGTGCCAGCAGTTACCGGGGACAGGGCTCCTACGAGCAGTACTTC.

The V and J genes are TRBV10-1 and TRBJ2-2; D might be TRBD1 (5 bases). Germline V CDR1 and CDR2: WNHNN, SYGVQD (reference sequence). V was shortened by 9 bases and J by 8 bases, with 28 bases between the two germline ends. The CDR3 sequence is 17 residues long. CDR3 nucleotides: TGCGCCAGACCCGCACCTCCCCTCTTCTGGGGCGCTGGGGAGCTGTTTTTT. This gives the protein CARPAPPLFWGAGELFF.

V and J are TRBV29-1 and TRBJ2-2, with 12 bases aligning to TRBD2. Germline CDR1 SQVTM, CDR2 ANQGSEA. The CDR3 sequence is 18 residues long. Losses at the gene ends were 5 bases for V and 5 bases for J; bases not matched to a gene: 15. This CDR3 reads CSVSSSGLAGGPTGELFF. DNA for the CDR3: TGCAGCGTTTCGTCCTCGGGGCTAGCGGGAGGGCCTACCGGGGAGCTGTTTTTT.

The chain links TRBV4-3 to TRBJ1-2; 10 nucleotides line up with TRBD1. The ends lost 3 bases at V and 4 bases at J; junction bases unmatched: 11. The germline V gene encodes CDR1 LGHNA and CDR2 YSLEER. The CDR3 consists of 17 residues. CDR3 in DNA: TGCGCCAGCAGCCAGAGGGTGGGACAGGGGATAATCTATGGCTACACCTTC. It translates to CASSQRVGQGIIYGYTF.

This rearrangement joins TRBV14 to TRBJ2-1, with 7 bases matching TRBD1. CDR1 is SGHDN and CDR2 is FVKESK in the germline V gene. The J segment lost 4 bases and the V segment lost 4 bases, leaving 10 bases of the junction unmatched. CDR3 length: 16 residues. This CDR3 reads CASSPLVGQLYNEQFF. The CDR3 DNA is TGTGCCAGCAGCCCCCTGGTGGGACAGTTATACAATGAGCAGTTCTTC.

The chain is built from TRBV7-9 and TRBJ2-3, with 15 positions matching TRBD2. Losses at the gene ends were 5 bases for V and 5 bases for J; bases not matched to a gene: 5. From germline, CDR1 is SEHNR and CDR2 FQNEAQ (reference sequence). CDR3 length: 16 residues. Here the CDR3 DNA reads TGTGCCAGCAGCCCCGGACTAGCGGGGGGGAGAGATACGCAGTATTTT. Amino acids: CASSPGLAGGRDTQYF.

This clone was counted a single time. The genes are TRBV4-2 and TRBJ2-7; D might be TRBD1 (5 bases). V was pared by 1 base and J by 3 bases, with 13 bases between. From germline, CDR1 is LGHNA and CDR2 YNFKEQ. This CDR3 region has 15 residues. The CDR3 loop is CASSQGVQADYEQYF. For the CDR3, the DNA is TGTGCCAGCAGCCAAGGGGTACAGGCAGACTACGAGCAGTACTTC.

This clone showed up just once. The chain combines TRBV6-5 with TRBJ1-5; D unresolved. The CDR3 runs 14 residues. Germline loops: CDR1 MNHEY, CDR2 SVGAGI. Between the trimmed V and J ends, which lost 2 bases and 4 bases, there was a span of 9 bases. CDR3 loop: CASSYGGANQPQHF. CDR3 coding DNA: TGTGCCAGCAGTTACGGAGGAGCGAATCAGCCCCAGCATTTT.

This chain connects TRBV28 to TRBJ1-1; D is ambiguous. This CDR3 comprises 12 residues. Trimming stripped 2 bases from V and 7 bases from J, with 8 bases between. The germline V gene encodes CDR1 MDHEN and CDR2 SYDVKM. The CDR3 DNA reads as TGTGCCAGCAGTTTAAGCTATAATGAAGCTTTCTTT. Its translation is CASSLSYNEAFF.

In DNA, the CDR3 is TGTGCCAGCGGCCGGCTAGCGGGAGTCAATGAGCAGTTCTTC. This translates into CASGRLAGVNEQFF. The V and J genes are TRBV27 and TRBJ2-1, with 10 bases that match TRBD2. The CDR3 is 14 residues long. V was pared by 8 bases and J by 6 bases, with 7 bases of the junction left unmatched. Germline V lookup: CDR1 MNHEY, CDR2 SMNVEV (reference sequence).

This chain links TRBV5-1 with TRBJ2-3, with D uncertain. V was shortened by 4 bases and J by 0 bases, with 18 bases between the two germline ends. CDR3 size: 17 residues. Germline V gene data show CDR1 as SGHRS and CDR2 as YFSETQ. CDR3 nucleotides: TGCGCCAGCAGCCCCCCGAGGAGCGCAGCTAGCACAGATACGCAGTATTTT. As protein: CASSPPRSAASTDTQYF.

V usage is TRBV28 and J usage is TRBJ1-4; no clear D gene. The germline V and J ends were trimmed by 6 bases and 7 bases, with 15 bases remaining between them. The germline V gene encodes CDR1 MDHEN and CDR2 SYDVKM. The CDR3 totals 14 residues. The CDR3 DNA reads TGTGCCAGCAGCCCCACAGATGTTGGTGAAAAACTGTTTTTT. The encoded protein is CASSPTDVGEKLFF.

This chain uses TRBV30 with TRBJ1-4; weak D call: TRBD1 (6 bases). This CDR3 spans 13 amino acids. V lost 4 bases and J lost 7, with 13 bases in between. Germline CDR1 is GTSNPN and CDR2 is SVGIG (reference sequence). CDR3 loop: CAWNGTPLEKLFF. CDR3 coding DNA: TGTGCCTGGAACGGGACACCCCTTGAAAAACTGTTTTTT.

The genes are TRBV7-9 and TRBJ1-5; D possibly corresponds to TRBD1 (5 bases). Trimming took off 5 bases at V and 2 bases at J, with 19 bases between the two ends. Germline V lookup: CDR1 SEHNR, CDR2 FQNEAQ (reference sequence). The CDR3 runs to 17 residues. Here the CDR3 DNA reads TGTGCCAGCAGCGGACGGGACTCCGACCCGGGCAATCAGCCCCAGCATTTT. It specifies CASSGRDSDPGNQPQHF. Complete variable domain (other parts from reference TRBV7-9 and TRBJ1-5): DTGVSQNPRHKITKRGQNVTFRCDPISEHNRLYWYRQTLGQGPEFLTYFQNEAQLEKSRLLSDRFSAERPKGSFSTLEIQRTEQGDSAMYLCASSGRDSDPGNQPQHFGDGTRLSIL.

The chain recombines TRBV5-8 with TRBJ1-5; D gene uncertain. Germline assignment: CDR1 SGHTS and CDR2 YDEGEE. V dropped 4 bases and J dropped 9 bases, with 8 bases sitting between them. This CDR3 is 11 amino acids long. The CDR3 is CASSPLRPQHF. DNA of the CDR3: TGTGCCAGCAGCCCTTTGCGGCCCCAGCATTTT.

The chain uses TRBV27 and TRBJ2-1; D is possibly TRBD2 (7 bases). Germline CDR1 MNHEY, CDR2 SMNVEV (reference sequence). CDR3 length equals 15 residues. With 6 bases removed from V and 0 bases from J, the gap between germline ends came to 12 bases. CDR3 amino acids: CASRGGASSYNEQFF. CDR3 nucleotide sequence: TGTGCCAGCAGAGGGGGGGCTAGCTCCTACAATGAGCAGTTCTTC.

This chain joins TRBV9 and TRBJ2-2, with D possibly matching TRBD2 (6 bases). The germline CDR1 and CDR2 sequences are SGDLS and YYNGEE. Deletions cut 7 bases from V and 0 bases from J, with 10 bases between. The CDR3 is made up of 14 amino acids. Here the CDR3 DNA reads TGTGCCAGCGGTGGGGGGACGAACACCGGGGAGCTGTTTTTT. Its translation is CASGGGTNTGELFF.

The rearrangement joins TRBV5-1 to TRBJ2-5, with D possibly TRBD2 on 6 matching bases. Germline assignment: CDR1 SGHRS and CDR2 YFSETQ. The germline V and J ends were trimmed by 4 bases and 2 bases, with 15 bases remaining between them. The CDR3 spans 15 residues. The CDR3 nucleotides read TGCGCCAGCAGCAGACAGCCTGGAGGGCAAGAGACCCAGTACTTC. Its translation: CASSRQPGGQETQYF.

The chain recombines TRBV5-1 with TRBJ2-7; 11 bases map to TRBD2. This CDR3 is built from 16 residues. CDR1 is SGHRS, CDR2 YFSETQ, per germline. V was clipped by 3 bases and J by 2 bases; unmatched bases: 7. CDR3 DNA sequence: TGCGCCAGCAGCTCTACCGGGACTAGCGGAACCTACGAGCAGTACTTC. Its protein is CASSSTGTSGTYEQYF.

The chain combines TRBV5-1 with TRBJ1-2; D is unresolved. Germline V CDR1 and CDR2: SGHRS, YFSETQ. This CDR3 is 15 amino acids long. Trimming pared 4 bases from V and 5 bases from J, leaving 18 bases between. CDR3: CASSLDGLPGYGYTF. The CDR3 nucleotides are TGCGCCAGCAGCCTGGATGGACTGCCCGGTTATGGCTACACCTTC.

The chain has TRBV9 and TRBJ1-2; 8 positions match TRBD1. V was clipped by 3 bases and J by 5 bases; unmatched bases: 0. Germline V gene data show CDR1 as SGDLS and CDR2 as YYNGEE. CDR3 length: 12 residues. For the CDR3, the DNA is TGTGCCAGCAGCGGACAGGGGTATGGCTACACCTTC. Amino acids: CASSGQGYGYTF.

V gene TRBV2 combines with J gene TRBJ2-7; 14 nucleotides align to TRBD2. Germline CDR1 SNHLY, CDR2 FYNNEI. V dropped 8 bases and J dropped 5; count of bases not matched to a gene: 8. This CDR3 has 15 residues. CDR3 loop: CASAPPGLAGDEQYF. In DNA form, the CDR3 reads TGTGCCAGCGCCCCACCGGGACTAGCGGGGGACGAGCAGTACTTC.

CDR3 amino acids: CASGGLAGVGEQYF. The CDR3 DNA reads TGTGCCAGCGGCGGGCTAGCGGGAGTAGGGGAGCAGTACTTC. The gene calls are TRBV6-1 and TRBJ2-7, with 10 bases lining up with TRBD2. Germline V gene lookup returns CDR1 MNHNS and CDR2 SASEGT. V trimming: 8 bases; J trimming: 7 bases; junction bases outside the gene matches: 11. The CDR3 sequence is 14 residues long.

CDR3 in amino acids: CASSQDLGQGNGYTF. CDR3 sequence (DNA): TGTGCCAGCAGCCAAGATCTTGGACAGGGAAATGGCTACACCTTC. V is TRBV4-2 and J is TRBJ1-2, with 8 bases aligning to TRBD1. The CDR3 extends over 15 amino acids. CDR1 and CDR2 from the germline V gene are LGHNA and YNFKEQ. J lost 6 bases, V lost 0 bases, and 6 bases had no gene match.

The CDR3 reads CASSLPETADATNEKLFF. Written as DNA, the CDR3 is TGCGCCAGCAGCCTCCCGGAGACAGCCGATGCAACTAATGAAAAACTGTTTTTT. This chain links TRBV5-1 with TRBJ1-4, with a possible D match to TRBD1 (5 bases). Per the germline V gene, CDR1 is SGHRS and CDR2 is YFSETQ. V lost 4 bases, J lost 0 bases, and 19 bases lay in between. The CDR3 has 18 amino acids. Together with reference TRBV5-1 and TRBJ1-4, the CDR3 gives the full variable domain: KAGVTQTPRYLIKTRGQQVTLSCSPISGHRSVSWYQQTPGQGLQFLFEYFSETQRNKGNFPGRFSGRQFSNSRSEMNVSTLELGDSALYLCASSLPETADATNEKLFFGSGTQLSVL.

This rearrangement joins TRBV11-2 to TRBJ2-1, with D possibly TRBD2 on 5 matching bases. Germline CDR1 SGHAT, CDR2 FQNNGV. With 2 bases removed from V and 0 bases from J, the gap between germline ends came to 17 bases. The CDR3 contains 18 residues. The CDR3 is CASSLNLGSRVSYNEQFF. The CDR3 DNA sequence: TGTGCCAGCAGCTTAAACCTCGGCTCGCGGGTCTCCTACAATGAGCAGTTCTTC.